This T cell receptor (beta chain) was sequenced for a study of PD-1 blockade in mismatch repair-deficient tumors (dated by TCRdb to the late 2010s). A note on the overall study: The trial enrolled some 82 consecutive patients with over 10 mismatch repair-deficient cancer types between September 2013 and September 2016, all previously treated and progressing. Tumor-associated T cell clones were tracked in the peripheral blood of patients responding to PD-1 blockade by deep sequencing of TCR CDR3 regions. Study-wide findings and limitations: Rapid expansion after pembrolizumab followed by contraction, generally before radiologic responses, was shown by tumor-resident clones, which were often undetectable in blood before treatment.

Receptor libraries were prepared by the immunoSEQ multiplex PCR assay. TCRdb retrieved this table from immuneACCESS and kept in-frame rearrangements only. Not all clones are present; in checked studies, unresolved V genes account for under half, and no reason is known for the remainder. For this sample the table gives approximately 23,000 clones, of which approximately 84% were detected only once. About 2.7% of the sample is taken by the ten largest. This clone was seen only once. Its antigen remains unidentified. Nothing much larger sits one base from this clone, and base qualities are not available. Per the publication, the time point label means: peripheral blood before pembrolizumab. For each enrolled patient, mismatch repair deficiency was established using either polymerase chain reaction or immunohistochemistry. TCR sequencing was performed for a few patients who responded to pembrolizumab therapy. Pembrolizumab PD-1 blockade was prospectively tested in advanced mismatch repair-deficient cancers, regardless of tissue of origin, in the phase II trial. Serial peripheral blood T cell samples were collected before and at multiple times after starting PD-1 blockade. Blood sampling time points were reported as weeks after the first dose of pembrolizumab.

CDR1 SGHDN and CDR2 FVKESK are derived from the germline V gene. The CDR3 covers 13 residues, taking in both the cysteine and the phenylalanine. Left in the record is the CDR3 DNA by itself, 39 bases read in frame from the first base. Here V drops 0 bases and J drops 13 bases, and the junction holds 6 bases not matched to any gene. The rearranged chain carries TRBV14 and TRBJ2-1; 7 bases in between match TRBD1. The sample here was PBMCs, taken before pembrolizumab treatment. The TCR comes from an adult with mismatch repair-deficient cancer. In nucleotide form, the sequence is TGTGCCAGCAGCCAAGACGTGGGGGACAGTCAGTTCTTC. The translation is CASSQDVGDSQFF.